This T cell receptor beta chain was captured in a study of OX40 agonist ivuxolimab in advanced cancers. In the study overall: Every 2 weeks, patients got intravenous ivuxolimab at one of six dose levels (0.01-10 mg/kg). Cohort: around 79% men, mean age about 62, aged roughly 23 to 79.

CDR1 is SQVTM and CDR2 is ANQGSEA in the germline V gene. This CDR3 has 13 residues. After removal of 6 bases from V and 4 bases from J, the junction contained 6 bases not matched to a gene. Findings and caveats of the study: Partial responders dosed at 0.1-3.0 mg/kg displayed clonal expansion ranking among the lowest.

Sequencing used immunoSEQ multiplex PCR; TCRdb keeps in-frame clones, though not all of them. The repertoire has 80,000 to 100,000 clones, about 90% of them found once; the top ten carry around 5.5%. Concerning this clone itself: Its antigen is as yet unknown.

The chain couples TRBV29-1 to TRBJ2-7; 10 nucleotides align to TRBD1. Sequenced material: CD4+ or CD8+ T cells sorted from blood, taken in a trial of the OX40 agonist ivuxolimab. The clonotype was recovered from an adult with an advanced solid tumor such as melanoma, head and neck, liver or kidney cancer. CDR3 bases: TGCAGCGTCCGTCGACAGGGGGCTTACGAGCAGTACTTC. Translation gives CSVRRQGAYEQYF.